The 9 T cell receptor beta chains below come from one sample, sequenced in a study of cytomegalovirus exposure and HLA in healthy donors. It was with 60 Vbeta and 13 Jbeta primers that the PCR ran. Libraries were prepared by immunoSEQ multiplex PCR; TCRdb keeps only in-frame clonotypes and omits some of them. The table shows roughly 110,000 clones, with around 74% occurring only once. The sequencing input was PBMCs. The receptors were gathered from a man aged 25 to 40 in good health and CMV-seropositive.

CDR3 sequence reads: CASSLTGGVPSYEQYF. CDR3 nucleotides: TGTGCCAGCAGCTTAACTGGCGGGGTCCCCTCCTACGAGCAGTACTTC. The V call is TRBV7-3, the J call TRBJ2-7; D possibly corresponds to TRBD2 (6 bases). The length of the CDR3 is 16 residues. V gave up 0 bases and J gave up 0 bases, with 12 bases separating them. Germline V lookup: CDR1 SGHTA, CDR2 FQGTGA.

The chain joins TRBV7-2 to TRBJ2-7, with 13 bases fitting TRBD2. CDR3 length: 15 amino acids. The junction had 3 bases not matched to a gene; V was cut back by 4 bases and J by 3 bases. Germline CDR1 reads SGHTA; CDR2 reads FQGNSA. The CDR3 loop is CASSWGLAGSYEQYF. The DNA for the CDR3 is TGTGCCAGCAGCTGGGGACTAGCGGGGAGCTACGAGCAGTACTTC.

A note on this clone: Compared with germline, one end of the junction differs, possibly owing to a read error. The chain has TRBV25-1 and TRBJ1-1; D is possibly TRBD1 (6 bases). The CDR3 runs to 11 residues. Germline assignment: CDR1 MGHDK and CDR2 SYGVNS. CDR3 coding DNA: TGTGCCAGCAGCACCGGGACACTCCGGGTCTTT. Encoded protein: CASSTGTLRVF.

The chain links TRBV10-2 to TRBJ2-7; TRBD1 matches at 7 bases. The V segment lost 4 bases and the J segment 3 bases; nucleotides outside the gene matches: 6. Germline-derived CDR1 and CDR2 are WSHSY and SAAADI. CDR3 length: 14 residues. The CDR3 sequence: CASSVAGGVYEQYF. CDR3 nucleotides: TGCGCCAGCAGTGTAGCAGGGGGTGTCTACGAGCAGTACTTC.

The chain employs TRBV12-5 and TRBJ2-4; 10 bases map to TRBD1. With V trimmed by 7 bases and J by 8 bases, 8 bases remained unmatched. The CDR3 is 14 residues long. The germline V gene has CDR1 LGHNT and CDR2 FRNRAP. CDR3 residues: CASDSRQGAHIQYF. The CDR3 DNA reads TGTGCTAGTGATAGTAGACAGGGGGCACACATTCAGTACTTC.

DNA for the CDR3: TGTGCCAGCAGTAGAGGGACAGGGACGAGTGAGGCTTTCTTT. Its translation is CASSRGTGTSEAFF. This chain connects TRBV27 to TRBJ1-1; TRBD1 aligns across 9 bases. Germline CDR1 reads MNHEY; CDR2 reads SMNVEV (reference sequence). The CDR3 totals 14 residues. The ends lost 5 bases at V and 11 bases at J; junction bases unmatched: 12.

In its sample, this clone was seen a few times. The chain uses TRBV2 and TRBJ2-5; TRBD2 might be the D (5 bases). Trimming cost V 8 bases and J 5 bases, with 15 bases left between them. The CDR3 contains 13 residues. CDR1 is SNHLY, CDR2 FYNNEI, per germline. The CDR3 DNA follows: TGTGCCAGCTCAAACGGGGTAGGGGAGACCCAGTACTTC. It yields the protein CASSNGVGETQYF.

The chain uses TRBV30 and TRBJ2-2; 11 bases map to TRBD1. The V gene end was trimmed by 5 bases and the J gene end by 7 bases; junction bases not matched to a gene: 9. Germline CDR1 reads GTSNPN; CDR2 reads SVGIG (reference sequence). This CDR3 has 15 amino acids. The CDR3 DNA follows: TGTGCCTGGCTCCCCGGGACAGGGGGTCACGGGGAGCTGTTTTTT. Protein sequence: CAWLPGTGGHGELFF.

The chain employs TRBV6-6 and TRBJ2-5; D is ambiguous. The germline V gene encodes CDR1 MNHNY and CDR2 SVGAGI (reference sequence). This CDR3 is built from 16 residues. Trimming removed 0 bases from V and 2 bases from J, with 13 bases in between. CDR3 DNA sequence: TGTGCCAGCAGTTACTCGCGCGCAAATCAACAAGAGACCCAGTACTTC. Translation gives CASSYSRANQQETQYF.